This TCR beta chain was sequenced in a study of human T cells and chemical hapten exposure. V gave up 2 bases and J gave up 0 bases, with 5 bases separating them. Germline values: CDR1 MGHRA, CDR2 YSYEKL. This CDR3 is 13 amino acids long. The sample's time point: patch test 1, 2 weeks after DPC sensitization. Treatment here: therapeutic diphenylcyclopropenone sensitization with weekly scalp DPC. Sample donors consisted of patients with alopecia, aged 18 to 70 years, who were suitable for DPC. TCRdb used MiXCR to reprocess the RACE reads, holding one entry per CDR3 protein. This table has roughly 380,000 distinct CDR3 sequences, roughly 4.8% appearing once.

Sample: whole blood, taken in connection with sensitization to the hapten diphenylcyclopropenone (DPC). The rearrangement uses TRBV4-1 and TRBJ2-7, with D uncertain. The sequence came from a woman in her 50s with alopecia areata. Some clones in this sample may be carry-over from other donors' samples. CDR3 nucleotides: TGCGCCAGCAGCCAAACCCCCTCCTACGAGCAGTACTTC. Encoded protein: CASSQTPSYEQYF.